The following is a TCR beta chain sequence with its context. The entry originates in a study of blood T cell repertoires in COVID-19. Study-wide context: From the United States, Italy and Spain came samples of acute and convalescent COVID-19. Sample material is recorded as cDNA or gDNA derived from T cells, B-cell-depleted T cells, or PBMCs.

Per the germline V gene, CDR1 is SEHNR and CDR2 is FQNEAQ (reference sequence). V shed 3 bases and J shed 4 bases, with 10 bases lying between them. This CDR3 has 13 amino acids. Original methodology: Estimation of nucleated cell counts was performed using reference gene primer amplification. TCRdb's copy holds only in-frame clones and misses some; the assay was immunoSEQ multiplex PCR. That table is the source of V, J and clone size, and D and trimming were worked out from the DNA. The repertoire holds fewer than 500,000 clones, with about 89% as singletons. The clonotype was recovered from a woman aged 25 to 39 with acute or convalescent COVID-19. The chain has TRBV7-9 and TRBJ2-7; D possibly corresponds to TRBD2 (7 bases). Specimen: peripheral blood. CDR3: CASSLGGPYEQYF. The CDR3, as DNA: TGTGCCAGCAGCTTGGGGGGGCCTTACGAGCAGTACTTC.